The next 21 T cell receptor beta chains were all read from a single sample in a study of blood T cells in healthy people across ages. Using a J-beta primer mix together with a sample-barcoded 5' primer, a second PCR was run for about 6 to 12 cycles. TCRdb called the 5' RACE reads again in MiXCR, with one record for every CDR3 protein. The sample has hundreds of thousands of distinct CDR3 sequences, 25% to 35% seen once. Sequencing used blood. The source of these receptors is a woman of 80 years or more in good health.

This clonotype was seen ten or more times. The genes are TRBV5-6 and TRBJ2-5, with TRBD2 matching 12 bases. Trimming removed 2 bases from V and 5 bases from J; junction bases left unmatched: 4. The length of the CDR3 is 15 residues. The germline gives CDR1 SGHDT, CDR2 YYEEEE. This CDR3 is CASSLLAGGGETQYF. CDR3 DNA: TGTGCCAGCAGCTTACTAGCGGGGGGTGGGGAGACCCAGTACTTC.

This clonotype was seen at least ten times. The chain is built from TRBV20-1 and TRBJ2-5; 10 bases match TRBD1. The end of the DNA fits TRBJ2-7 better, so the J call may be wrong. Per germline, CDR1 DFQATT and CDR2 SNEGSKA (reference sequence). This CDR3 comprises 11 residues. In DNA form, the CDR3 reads TGCAGTGCTGGGACAGGGGACGAGCAGTACTTC. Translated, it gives CSAGTGDEQYF.

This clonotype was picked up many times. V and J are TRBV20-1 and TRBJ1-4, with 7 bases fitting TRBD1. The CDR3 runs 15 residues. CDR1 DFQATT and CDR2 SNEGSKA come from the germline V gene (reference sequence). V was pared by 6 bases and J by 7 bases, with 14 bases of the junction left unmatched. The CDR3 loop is CSASSQGEQFEKLFF. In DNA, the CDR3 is TGCAGTGCCAGTTCCCAGGGGGAGCAATTTGAAAAACTGTTTTTT.

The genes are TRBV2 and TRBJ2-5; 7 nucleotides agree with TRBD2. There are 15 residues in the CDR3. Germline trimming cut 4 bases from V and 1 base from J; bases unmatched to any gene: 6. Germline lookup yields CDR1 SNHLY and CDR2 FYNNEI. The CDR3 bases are TGTGCCAGCAGTGTAGGTCCTAGCGGCCAAGAGACCCAGTACTTC. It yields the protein CASSVGPSGQETQYF.

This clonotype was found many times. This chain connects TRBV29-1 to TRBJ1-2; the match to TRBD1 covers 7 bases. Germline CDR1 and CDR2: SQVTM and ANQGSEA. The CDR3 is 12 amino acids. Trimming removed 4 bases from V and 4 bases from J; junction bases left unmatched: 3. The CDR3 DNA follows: TGCAGCGTTGCAGGGACAGCCTATGGCTACACCTTC. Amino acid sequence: CSVAGTAYGYTF.

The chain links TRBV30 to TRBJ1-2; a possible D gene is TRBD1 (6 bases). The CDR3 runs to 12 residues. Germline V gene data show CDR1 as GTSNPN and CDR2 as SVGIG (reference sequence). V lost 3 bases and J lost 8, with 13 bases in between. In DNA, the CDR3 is TGTGCCTGGAGATCCATGGGGGGCGGCTACACCTTC. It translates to CAWRSMGGGYTF. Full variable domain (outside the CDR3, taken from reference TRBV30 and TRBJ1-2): SQTIHQWPATLVQPVGSPLSLECTVEGTSNPNLYWYRQAAGRGLQLLFYSVGIGQISSEVPQNLSASRPQDRQFILSSKKLLLSDSGFYLCAWRSMGGGYTFGSGTRLTVV.

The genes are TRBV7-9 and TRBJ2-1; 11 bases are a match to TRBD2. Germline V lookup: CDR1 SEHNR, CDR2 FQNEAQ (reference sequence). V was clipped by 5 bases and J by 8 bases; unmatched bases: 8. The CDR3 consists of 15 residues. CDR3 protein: CASSIVAGGQDEQFF. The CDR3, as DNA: TGTGCCAGCAGCATTGTAGCGGGGGGGCAGGATGAGCAGTTCTTC.

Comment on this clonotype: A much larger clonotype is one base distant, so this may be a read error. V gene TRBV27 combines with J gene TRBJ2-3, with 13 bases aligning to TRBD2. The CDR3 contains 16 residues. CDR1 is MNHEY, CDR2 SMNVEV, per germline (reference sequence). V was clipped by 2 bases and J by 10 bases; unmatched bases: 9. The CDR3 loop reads CASSLRLAGGGNAQYF. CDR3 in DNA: TGTGCCAGCAGTTTACGACTAGCGGGGGGTGGGAATGCGCAGTATTTT.

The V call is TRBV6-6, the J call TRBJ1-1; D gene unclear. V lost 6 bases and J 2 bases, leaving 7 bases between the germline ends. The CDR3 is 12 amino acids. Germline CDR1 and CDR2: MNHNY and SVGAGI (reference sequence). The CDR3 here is CASSPFNTEAFF. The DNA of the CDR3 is TGTGCCAGCAGCCCCTTTAACACTGAAGCTTTCTTT.

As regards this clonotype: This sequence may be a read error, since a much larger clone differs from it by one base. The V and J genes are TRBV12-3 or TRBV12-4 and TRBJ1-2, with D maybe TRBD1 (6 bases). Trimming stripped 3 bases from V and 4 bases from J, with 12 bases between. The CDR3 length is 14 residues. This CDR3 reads CASSFIGQSYGYTF. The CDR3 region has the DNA TGTGCCAGCAGTTTTATCGGACAGAGCTATGGCTACACCTTC.

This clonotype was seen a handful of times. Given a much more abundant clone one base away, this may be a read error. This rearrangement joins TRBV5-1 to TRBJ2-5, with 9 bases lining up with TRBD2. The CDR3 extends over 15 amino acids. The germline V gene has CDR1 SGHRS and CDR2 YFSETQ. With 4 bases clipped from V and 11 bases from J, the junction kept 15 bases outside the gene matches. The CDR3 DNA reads TGCGCCAGCAGCAAGACTAGCGGATCTATCGATGAGCAGTACTTC. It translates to CASSKTSGSIDEQYF.

The CDR3 sequence: CASSQTGAPGEKLFF. As DNA, the CDR3 is TGCGCCAGCAGTCAGACGGGGGCGCCTGGCGAAAAACTGTTTTTT. V usage is TRBV5-1 and J usage is TRBJ1-4, with a tentative D call TRBD1 (6 bases). Germline CDR1 and CDR2: SGHRS and YFSETQ. Deletions cut 5 bases from V and 8 bases from J, with 19 bases between. The CDR3 runs to 15 residues. Using reference TRBV5-1 and TRBJ1-4 for the parts outside the CDR3, the full variable domain is KAGVTQTPRYLIKTRGQQVTLSCSPISGHRSVSWYQQTPGQGLQFLFEYFSETQRNKGNFPGRFSGRQFSNSRSEMNVSTLELGDSALYLCASSQTGAPGEKLFFGSGTQLSVL.

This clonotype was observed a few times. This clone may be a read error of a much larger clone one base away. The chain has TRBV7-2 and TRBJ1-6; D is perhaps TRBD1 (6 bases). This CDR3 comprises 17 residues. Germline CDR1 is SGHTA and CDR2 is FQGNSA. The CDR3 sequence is CASSSTGGARRNSPPHF. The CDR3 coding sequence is TGTGCCAGCAGCTCTACGGGGGGGGCGCGAAGGAATTCACCCCCCCACTTT.

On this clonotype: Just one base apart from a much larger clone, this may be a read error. CDR3 in DNA: TGTGCCAGCAGTGAATTCCGGGACCAGAACACTGAAACTTTCTTT. Translated, it gives CASSEFRDQNTETFF. The chain has TRBV2 and TRBJ1-1; D might be TRBD1 (5 bases). The CDR3 has 15 amino acids. Germline CDR1 reads SNHLY; CDR2 reads FYNNEI.

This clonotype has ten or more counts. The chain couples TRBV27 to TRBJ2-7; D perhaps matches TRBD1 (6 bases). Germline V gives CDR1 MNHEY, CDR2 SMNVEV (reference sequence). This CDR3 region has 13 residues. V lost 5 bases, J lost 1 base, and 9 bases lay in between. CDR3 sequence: CASSVRGSYEQYF. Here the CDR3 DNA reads TGTGCCAGCAGTGTCAGGGGTTCCTACGAGCAGTACTTC.

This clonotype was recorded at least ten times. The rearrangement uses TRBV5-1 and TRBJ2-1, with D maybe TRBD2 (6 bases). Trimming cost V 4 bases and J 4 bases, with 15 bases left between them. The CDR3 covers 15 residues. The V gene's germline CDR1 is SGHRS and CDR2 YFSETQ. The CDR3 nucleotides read TGCGCCAGCAGCGGGTACGGGACTCCTTACAATGAGCAGTTCTTC. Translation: CASSGYGTPYNEQFF.

The CDR3 protein is CASSYSGAGVYEQYF. The CDR3 coding sequence is TGTGCCAGCAGCTATAGCGGCGCGGGAGTCTACGAGCAGTACTTC. The chain employs TRBV7-9 and TRBJ2-5; 7 nucleotides align to TRBD2. The last part of the DNA fits TRBJ2-7 better; the J call may be wrong. The CDR3 is 15 amino acids. Germline CDR1 and CDR2: SEHNR and FQNEAQ (reference sequence).

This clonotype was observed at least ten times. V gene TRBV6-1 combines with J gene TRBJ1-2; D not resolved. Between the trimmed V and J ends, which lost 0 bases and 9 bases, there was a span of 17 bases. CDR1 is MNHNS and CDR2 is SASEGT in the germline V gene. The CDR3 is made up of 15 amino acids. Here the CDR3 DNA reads TGTGCCAGCAGTGAAGCTTACCGGGAGAGAATCAGCTACACCTTC. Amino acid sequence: CASSEAYRERISYTF.

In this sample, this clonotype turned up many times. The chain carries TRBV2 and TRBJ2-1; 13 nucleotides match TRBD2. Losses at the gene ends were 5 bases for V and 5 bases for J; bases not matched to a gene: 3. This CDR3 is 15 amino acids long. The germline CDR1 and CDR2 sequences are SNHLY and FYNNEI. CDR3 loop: CASSWGLAGNNEQFF. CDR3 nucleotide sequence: TGTGCCAGCAGTTGGGGACTAGCGGGAAACAATGAGCAGTTCTTC.

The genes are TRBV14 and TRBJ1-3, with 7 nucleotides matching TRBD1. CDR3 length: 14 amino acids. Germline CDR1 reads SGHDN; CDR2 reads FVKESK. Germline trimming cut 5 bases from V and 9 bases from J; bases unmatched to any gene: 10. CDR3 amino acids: CASSSGTAPGTIYF. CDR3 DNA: TGTGCCAGCAGCTCCGGGACAGCACCTGGCACCATATATTTT.

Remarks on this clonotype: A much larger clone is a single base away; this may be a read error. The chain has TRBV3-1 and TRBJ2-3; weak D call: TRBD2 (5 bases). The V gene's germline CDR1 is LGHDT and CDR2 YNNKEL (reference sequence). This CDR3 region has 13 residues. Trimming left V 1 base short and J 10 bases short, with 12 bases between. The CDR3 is CASSQGPIASQYF. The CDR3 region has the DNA TGTGCCAGCAGCCAAGGTCCCATAGCGTCGCAGTATTTT.